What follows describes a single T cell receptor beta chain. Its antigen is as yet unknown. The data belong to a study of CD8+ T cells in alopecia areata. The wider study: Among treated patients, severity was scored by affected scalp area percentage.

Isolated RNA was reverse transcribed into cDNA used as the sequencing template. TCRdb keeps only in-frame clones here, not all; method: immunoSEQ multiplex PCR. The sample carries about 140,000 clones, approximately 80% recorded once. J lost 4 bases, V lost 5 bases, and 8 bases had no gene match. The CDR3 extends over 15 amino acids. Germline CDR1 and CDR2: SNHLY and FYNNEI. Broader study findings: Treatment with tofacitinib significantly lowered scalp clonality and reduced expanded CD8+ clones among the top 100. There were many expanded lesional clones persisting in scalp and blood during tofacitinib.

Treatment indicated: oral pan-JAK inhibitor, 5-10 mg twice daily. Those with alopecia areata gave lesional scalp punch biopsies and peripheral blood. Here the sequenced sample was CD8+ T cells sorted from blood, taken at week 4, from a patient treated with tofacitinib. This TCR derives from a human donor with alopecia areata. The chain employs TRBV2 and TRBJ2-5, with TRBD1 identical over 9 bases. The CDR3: CASSSRDREVETQYF. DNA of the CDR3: TGTGCCAGCAGTTCCCGGGACAGGGAGGTAGAGACCCAGTACTTC.